The present entry profiles one TCR beta chain with its context. Unmatched junction bases numbered 6, after V lost 2 bases and J lost 8 bases. The CDR3 is 14 amino acids. Germline V gene lookup returns CDR1 SEHNR and CDR2 FQNEAQ (reference sequence). Data came from immunoSEQ multiplex PCR; TCRdb stores just in-frame clones and leaves some out. Altogether some 90,000 clones are present, 95% to 98% being singletons, with the ten largest covering around 0.78%. These data come from a study of cytomegalovirus exposure and HLA in healthy donors. This chain connects TRBV7-9 to TRBJ2-1; 7 bases agree with TRBD1. Sequenced material: PBMCs. This receptor was identified in a man between 18 and 35 years old in good health and CMV-seronegative. The CDR3 sequence is CASSLRQGSYEQFF. DNA for the CDR3: TGTGCCAGCAGCTTAAGACAGGGTAGCTATGAGCAGTTCTTC. Full variable domain (rest looked up from reference TRBV7-9 and TRBJ2-1): DTGVSQNPRHKITKRGQNVTFRCDPISEHNRLYWYRQTLGQGPEFLTYFQNEAQLEKSRLLSDRFSAERPKGSFSTLEIQRTEQGDSAMYLCASSLRQGSYEQFFGPGTRLTVL.